This T cell receptor beta chain appears in the sequencing data of a study of blood T cells in healthy people across ages. It was with a sample-barcoded 5' primer and a J-beta primer mix that a second PCR of about 6 to 11 cycles was run. TCRdb analysed the 5' RACE reads with MiXCR anew, one entry per CDR3 protein. This sample yields 1 million or so distinct CDR3 sequences, of which around 27% are seen a single time; about 0.8% belongs to the top ten. This clonotype came up a few times. Trimming pared 4 bases from V and 2 bases from J, leaving 30 bases between. The CDR3 is 21 amino acids. The V gene's germline CDR1 is KGHSH and CDR2 LQKENI. The same data also contributed to another study, on T cells of mothers and their children.

Material: blood. This rearrangement joins TRBV18 to TRBJ2-1; D is possibly TRBD1 (6 bases). The origin of this receptor is a girl aged 2 to 10 in good health. DNA for the CDR3: TGTGCCAGCTCACGGGGCTTCAAGGGGCAGGGGACCTTATTAACCTACAATGAGCAGTTCTTC. Translation gives CASSRGFKGQGTLLTYNEQFF.